This TCR beta chain was sequenced for a study of blood T cells in healthy people across ages. The study's findings and limits: Per-million-T-cell TCR beta diversity fell roughly linearly with age.

In the case of this clonotype: Its antigen is unknown.

Primed by a sample-barcoded 5' primer and a J-beta primer mix, a second PCR proceeded for 7 to 11 cycles. TCRdb ran MiXCR on the 5' RACE reads and lists one entry per CDR3 protein. The sample carries some 760,000 distinct CDR3 sequences, around a quarter recorded once. These records were also assigned to another study, of T cells of mothers and their children.

The TCR comes from a boy aged 10-17 years in good health. Sequencing used blood.

The CDR3 bases are TGCAGCGTTTTCTCACAGGGGGATGGCTACACCTTC. This codes for CSVFSQGDGYTF. This chain links TRBV29-1 with TRBJ1-2; 8 nucleotides match TRBD1. The germline gives CDR1 SQVTM, CDR2 ANQGSEA. V shed 5 bases and J 6 bases; nucleotides not matched to a gene: 5. The CDR3 runs 12 residues.